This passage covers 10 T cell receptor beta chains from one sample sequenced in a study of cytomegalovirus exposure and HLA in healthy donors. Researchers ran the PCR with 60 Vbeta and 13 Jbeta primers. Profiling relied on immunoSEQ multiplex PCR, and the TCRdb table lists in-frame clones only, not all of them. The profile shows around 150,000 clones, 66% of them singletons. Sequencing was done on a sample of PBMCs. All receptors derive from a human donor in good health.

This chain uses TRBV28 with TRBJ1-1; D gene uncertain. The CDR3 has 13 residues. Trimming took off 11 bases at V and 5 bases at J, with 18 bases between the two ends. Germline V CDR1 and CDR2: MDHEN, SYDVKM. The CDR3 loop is CACTLGRWTEAFF. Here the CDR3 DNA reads TGTGCCTGCACATTGGGGAGGTGGACTGAAGCTTTCTTT.

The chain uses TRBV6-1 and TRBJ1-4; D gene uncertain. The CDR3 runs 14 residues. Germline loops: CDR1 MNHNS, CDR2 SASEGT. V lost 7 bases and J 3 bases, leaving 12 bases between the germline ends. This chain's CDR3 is CASTRGLANEKLFF. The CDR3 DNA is TGTGCCAGCACTAGAGGGCTAGCTAATGAAAAACTGTTTTTT.

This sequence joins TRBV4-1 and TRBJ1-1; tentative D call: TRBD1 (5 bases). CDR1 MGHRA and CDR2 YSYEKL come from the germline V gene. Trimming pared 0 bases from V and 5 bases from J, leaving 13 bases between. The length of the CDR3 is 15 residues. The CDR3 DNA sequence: TGCGCCAGCAGCCAAGAACAGGTCGCAAAAACTGAAGCTTTCTTT. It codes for CASSQEQVAKTEAFF.

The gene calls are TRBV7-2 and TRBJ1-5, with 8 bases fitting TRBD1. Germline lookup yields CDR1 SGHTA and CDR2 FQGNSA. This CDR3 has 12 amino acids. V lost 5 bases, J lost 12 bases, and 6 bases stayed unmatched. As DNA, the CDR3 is TGTGCCAGCAGCGAGGACAGGGTGAACCAGCATTTT. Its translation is CASSEDRVNQHF.

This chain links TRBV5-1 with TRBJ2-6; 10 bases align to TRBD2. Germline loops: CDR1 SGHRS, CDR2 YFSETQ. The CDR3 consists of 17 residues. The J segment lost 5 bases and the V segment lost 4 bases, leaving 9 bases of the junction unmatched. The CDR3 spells CASSAGLAVSWANVLTF. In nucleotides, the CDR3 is TGCGCCAGCAGCGCCGGACTAGCGGTCTCGTGGGCCAACGTCCTGACTTTC. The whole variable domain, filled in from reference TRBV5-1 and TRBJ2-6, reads KAGVTQTPRYLIKTRGQQVTLSCSPISGHRSVSWYQQTPGQGLQFLFEYFSETQRNKGNFPGRFSGRQFSNSRSEMNVSTLELGDSALYLCASSAGLAVSWANVLTFGAGSRLTVL.

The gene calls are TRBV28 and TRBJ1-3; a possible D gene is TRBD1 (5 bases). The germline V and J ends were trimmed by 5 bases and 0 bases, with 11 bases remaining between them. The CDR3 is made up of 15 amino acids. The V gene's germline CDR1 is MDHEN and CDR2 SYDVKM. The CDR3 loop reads CASSTGFRSGNTIYF. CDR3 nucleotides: TGTGCCAGCAGTACAGGCTTCCGCTCTGGAAACACCATATATTTT.

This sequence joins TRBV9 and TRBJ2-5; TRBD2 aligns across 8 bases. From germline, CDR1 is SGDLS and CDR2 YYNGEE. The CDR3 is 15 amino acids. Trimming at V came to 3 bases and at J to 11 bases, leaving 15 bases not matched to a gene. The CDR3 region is CASSGQAGDQWEQYF. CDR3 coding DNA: TGTGCCAGCAGCGGTCAAGCGGGAGATCAGTGGGAGCAGTACTTC.

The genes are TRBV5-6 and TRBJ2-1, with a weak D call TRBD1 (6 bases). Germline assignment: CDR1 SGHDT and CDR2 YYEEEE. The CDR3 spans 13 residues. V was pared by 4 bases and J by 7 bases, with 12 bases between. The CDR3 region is CASSQQGRNEQFF. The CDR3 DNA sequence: TGTGCCAGCAGCCAACAGGGCCGGAATGAGCAGTTCTTC.

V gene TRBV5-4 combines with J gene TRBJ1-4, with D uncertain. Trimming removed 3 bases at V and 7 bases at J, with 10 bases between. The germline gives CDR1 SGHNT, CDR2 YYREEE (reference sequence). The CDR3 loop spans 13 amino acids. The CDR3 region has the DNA TGTGCCAGCAGCTACCTACCTGGTGAAAAACTGTTTTTT. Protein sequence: CASSYLPGEKLFF. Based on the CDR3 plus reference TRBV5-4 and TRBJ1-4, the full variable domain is ETGVTQSPTHLIKTRGQQVTLRCSSQSGHNTVSWYQQALGQGPQFIFQYYREEENGRGNFPPRFSGLQFPNYSSELNVNALELDDSALYLCASSYLPGEKLFFGSGTQLSVL.

CDR3 in DNA: TGTGCCAGTAGTACCCCGGAGCTGAACACTGAAGCTTTCTTT. Translated, it gives CASSTPELNTEAFF. This chain uses TRBV19 with TRBJ1-1; D remains unclear. Germline CDR1 is LNHDA and CDR2 is SQIVND (reference sequence). V dropped 4 bases and J dropped 0 bases, with 9 bases sitting between them. The CDR3 runs to 14 residues.